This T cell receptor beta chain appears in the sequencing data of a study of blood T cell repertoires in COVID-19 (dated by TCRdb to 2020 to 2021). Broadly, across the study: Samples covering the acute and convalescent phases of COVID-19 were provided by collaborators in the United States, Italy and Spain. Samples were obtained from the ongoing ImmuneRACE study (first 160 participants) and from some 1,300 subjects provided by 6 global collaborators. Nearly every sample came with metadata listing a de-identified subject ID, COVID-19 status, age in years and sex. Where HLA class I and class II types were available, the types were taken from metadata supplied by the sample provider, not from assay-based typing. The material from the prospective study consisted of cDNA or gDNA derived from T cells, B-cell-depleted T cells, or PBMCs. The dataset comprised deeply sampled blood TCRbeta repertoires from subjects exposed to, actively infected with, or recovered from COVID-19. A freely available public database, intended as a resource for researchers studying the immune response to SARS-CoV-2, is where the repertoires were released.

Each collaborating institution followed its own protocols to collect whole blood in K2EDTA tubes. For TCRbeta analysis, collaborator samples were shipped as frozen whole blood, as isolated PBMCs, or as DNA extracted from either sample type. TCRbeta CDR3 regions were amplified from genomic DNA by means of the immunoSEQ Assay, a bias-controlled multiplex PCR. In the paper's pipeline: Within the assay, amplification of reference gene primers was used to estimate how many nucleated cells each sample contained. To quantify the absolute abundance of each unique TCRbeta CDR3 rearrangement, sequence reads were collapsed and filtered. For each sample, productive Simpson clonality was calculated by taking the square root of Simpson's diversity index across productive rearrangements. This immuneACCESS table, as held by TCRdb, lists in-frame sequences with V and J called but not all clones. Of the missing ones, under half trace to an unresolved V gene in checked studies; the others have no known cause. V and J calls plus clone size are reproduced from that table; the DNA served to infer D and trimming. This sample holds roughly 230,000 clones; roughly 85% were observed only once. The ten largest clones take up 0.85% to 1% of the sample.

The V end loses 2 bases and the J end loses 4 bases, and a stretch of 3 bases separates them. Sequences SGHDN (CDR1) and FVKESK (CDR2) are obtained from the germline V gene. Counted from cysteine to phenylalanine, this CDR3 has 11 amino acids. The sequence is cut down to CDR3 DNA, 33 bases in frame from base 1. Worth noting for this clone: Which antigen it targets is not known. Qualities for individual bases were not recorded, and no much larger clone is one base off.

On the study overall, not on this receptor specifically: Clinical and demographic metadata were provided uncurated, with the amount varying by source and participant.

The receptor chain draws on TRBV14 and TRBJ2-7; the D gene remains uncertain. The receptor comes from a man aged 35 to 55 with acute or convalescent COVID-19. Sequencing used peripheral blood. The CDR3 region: CASSQTYEQYF. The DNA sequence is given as TGTGCCAGCAGCCAAACTTACGAGCAGTACTTC. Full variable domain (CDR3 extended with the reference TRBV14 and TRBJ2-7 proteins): EAGVTQFPSHSVIEKGQTVTLRCDPISGHDNLYWYRRVMGKEIKFLLHFVKESKQDESGMPNNRFLAERTGGTYSTLKVQPAELEDSGVYFCASSQTYEQYFGPGTRLTVT.